The 9 T cell receptor beta chains below were found in one sample sequenced in a study of control samples from healthy donors and cancer patients. Here immunoSEQ multiplex PCR was the method, and the copy in TCRdb shows in-frame clones only, minus some. The table records 100,000 to 150,000 clones, around 92% of them present only once. The sequenced sample was blood. Receptors originate from a woman in her forties or fifties in good health.

The chain combines TRBV7-9 with TRBJ2-7; 9 bases agree with TRBD1. The CDR3 length is 15 residues. V dropped 6 bases and J dropped 0; count of bases not matched to a gene: 6. Germline V gene data show CDR1 as SEHNR and CDR2 as FQNEAQ (reference sequence). DNA for the CDR3: TGTGCCAGCAGTCCTTCGGGACAGGGCTCCTACGAGCAGTACTTC. Protein sequence: CASSPSGQGSYEQYF.

This CDR3 is CASSFLSTEAFF. In nucleotides, the CDR3 is TGTGCCAGCAGCTTTTTAAGCACTGAAGCTTTCTTT. The rearrangement links TRBV3-1 (or the pseudogene TRBV3-2) to TRBJ1-1; D is unclear. V lost 5 bases, J lost 4 bases, and 8 bases lay in between. Germline lookup yields CDR1 LGHDT and CDR2 YNNKEL (reference sequence). There are 12 residues in the CDR3.

This chain joins TRBV25-1 and TRBJ2-7, with TRBD1 identical over 7 bases. CDR1 and CDR2 from the germline V gene are MGHDK and SYGVNS. The CDR3 sequence is 15 residues long. V dropped 5 bases and J dropped 2; count of bases not matched to a gene: 9. CDR3 loop: CASSNTGEETYEQYF. The CDR3 nucleotides are TGTGCCAGCAGTAATACAGGGGAAGAAACCTACGAGCAGTACTTC.

This clone was recorded a few times. This rearrangement joins TRBV18 to TRBJ1-2; TRBD1 aligns across 10 bases. The junction had 9 bases not matched to a gene; V was cut back by 3 bases and J by 8 bases. Per the germline V gene, CDR1 is KGHSH and CDR2 is LQKENI. This CDR3 is built from 15 residues. This CDR3 reads CASSPLPGQGIGYTF. Here the CDR3 DNA reads TGTGCCAGCTCACCTTTACCGGGACAGGGGATCGGCTACACCTTC.

This chain uses TRBV6-5 with TRBJ1-6, with D maybe TRBD1 (5 bases). Trimming cost V 7 bases and J 10 bases, with 20 bases left between them. CDR1 MNHEY and CDR2 SVGAGI come from the germline V gene. The CDR3 sequence is 15 residues long. The CDR3 nucleotides read TGTGCCAGCACCCCCGGGGGGAAGGTAGACTCACCCCTCCACTTT. It specifies CASTPGGKVDSPLHF.

The V and J genes are TRBV29-1 and TRBJ1-4; D is uncertain. Trimming took off 4 bases at V and 0 bases at J, with 6 bases between the two ends. The CDR3 is 13 amino acids. Germline values: CDR1 SQVTM, CDR2 ANQGSEA. The CDR3, as DNA: TGCAGCGTTGGTGGTACAACTAATGAAAAACTGTTTTTT. This gives the protein CSVGGTTNEKLFF.

The gene calls are TRBV27 and TRBJ2-1; TRBD1 or TRBD2 may be the D gene (5 bases each). The germline CDR1 and CDR2 sequences are MNHEY and SMNVEV (reference sequence). The CDR3 spans 16 residues. V shed 4 bases and J shed 12 bases, with 25 bases lying between them. CDR3 sequence: CASSSLLRDAGTAQFF. The CDR3 DNA is TGTGCCAGCAGTTCCCTATTACGAGACGCCGGGACGGCGCAGTTCTTC.

The chain uses TRBV28 and TRBJ1-5, with no clear D. Per the germline V gene, CDR1 is MDHEN and CDR2 is SYDVKM. The V end was cut by 1 base, the J end by 2 bases, with 6 bases between. This CDR3 comprises 14 residues. The CDR3 nucleotides are TGTGCCAGCAGTTTATTGCGGGGCAATCAGCCCCAGCATTTT. Protein sequence: CASSLLRGNQPQHF. The full variable domain, completed using reference TRBV28 and TRBJ1-5, is DVKVTQSSRYLVKRTGEKVFLECVQDMDHENMFWYRQDPGLGLRLIYFSYDVKMKEKGDIPEGYSVSREKKERFSLILESASTNQTSMYLCASSLLRGNQPQHFGDGTRLSIL.

A note on this clone: Relative to the germline gene, one junction end is altered; a read error may explain this. The rearrangement links TRBV7-9 to TRBJ1-1, with unresolved D. The CDR3 has 12 amino acids. Germline V gene lookup returns CDR1 SEHNR and CDR2 FQNEAQ (reference sequence). The DNA for the CDR3 is TGTGCCAGCAGCCGGGCGAACCCTGAAGCTTTCTTT. Its translation: CASSRANPEAFF.